This TCR beta chain originates from a study of blood T cells in healthy people across ages. With 1 base removed from V and 4 bases from J, the gap between germline ends came to 10 bases. This CDR3 comprises 14 residues. Together with a sample-barcoded 5' primer, a J-beta primer mix was included in a second PCR lasting about 7 to 12 cycles. MiXCR, run by TCRdb on the 5' RACE reads, gives a single entry per CDR3 protein. The sample lists 1.5 million to 2 million distinct CDR3 sequences, around 50% occurring once. The source material was blood. V is TRBV12-3 or TRBV12-4 and J is TRBJ2-5; TRBD1 might be the D (5 bases). The sequence was collected from a woman aged 40 to 55 in good health. CDR3 sequence: CASSLGQGIETQYF. DNA for the CDR3: TGTGCCAGCAGTTTAGGCCAGGGAATAGAGACCCAGTACTTC.